These T cell receptor beta chains were read from a single sample in a study of T cell responses to AZD1222 COVID-19 vaccine. Assay used: immunoSEQ multiplex PCR; TCRdb lists only in-frame clones, some missing. The sample contains about 130,000 clones, approximately 86% of which appear only once. Here the sequenced sample was peripheral blood, taken 28 days after the second AZD1222 dose. The receptors derive from an adult who received the AZD1222 COVID-19 vaccine. The CDR3 runs from the conserved cysteine through the conserved F or W. A D gene is named only where the DNA matches it firmly. Only some rows state a clone size, as once, few, many or a class for expanded clones.

TRBD2,TRBJ2-3,-,TRBV18,TGTGCCAGCTCACGCTCGGGACTAGCGGGAGGGACAGATACGCAGTATTTT,CASSRSGLAGGTDTQYF
TRBD1,TRBJ2-3,-,TRBV5-6,TGTGCCAGCAGCTTGGGAGGACAGGGGATAGATACGCAGTATTTT,CASSLGGQGIDTQYF
TRBD1,TRBJ2-2,-,TRBV5-1,TGCGCCAGCAGCTTGGAACAGGGGATTAACACCGGGGAGCTGTTTTTT,CASSLEQGINTGELFF
-,TRBJ2-7,few,TRBV3-1/TRBV3-2,TGTGCCAGCAGCCAAGACAGGGCCACCTACGAGCAGTACTTC,CASSQDRATYEQYF
-,TRBJ2-3,-,TRBV5-1,TGCGCCAGCAGACCGGGAGTTAGCACAGATACGCAGTATTTT,CASRPGVSTDTQYF
-,TRBJ2-7,-,TRBV28,TGTGCCAGCAGTTTGGGGACGATATACGAGCAGTACTTC,CASSLGTIYEQYF
-,TRBJ2-5,-,TRBV7-8,TGTGCCAGCAGCTTAAGTAGGAGCGAGACCCAGTACTTC,CASSLSRSETQYF
TRBD1,TRBJ1-6,-,TRBV10-3,TGTGCCATCAGTCCCGGGACAGGGGAGGCTTCACCCCTCCACTTT,CAISPGTGEASPLHF
-,TRBJ1-2,-,TRBV4-1,TGCGCCAGCAGCCAAAAAGGGGGAGGGCACGGCTACACCTTC,CASSQKGGGHGYTF
TRBD2,TRBJ2-3,-,TRBV7-9,TGTGCCAGCAGCTTAGCGCTGGGGACTAGCGGCACAGATACGCAGTATTTT,CASSLALGTSGTDTQYF
-,TRBJ1-1,-,TRBV13,TGTGCCAGCAGCTTGGGATCGGAAGCTTTCTTT,CASSLGSEAFF
TRBD1,TRBJ1-3,-,TRBV4-2,TGTGCCAGCAGCCACCCCCTCAGGGGGCCTGGAAACACCATATATTTT,CASSHPLRGPGNTIYF
-,TRBJ2-7,-,TRBV7-8,TGTGCCAGCAGCTTAATTCAAGGCACCTACGAGCAGTACTTC,CASSLIQGTYEQYF
TRBD1,TRBJ1-5,-,TRBV10-1,TGCGCCAGCACGGGACAGGTAACTCAGCCCCAGCATTTT,CASTGQVTQPQHF
TRBD2,TRBJ2-3,-,TRBV20-1,TGCAGTGCTAGTGATAGCGGGGACTACACAGATACGCAGTATTTT,CSASDSGDYTDTQYF
TRBD1,TRBJ2-2,-,TRBV19,TGTGCCAGTAGGGTACAGGGGGCTAAGGACACCGGGGAGCTGTTTTTT,CASRVQGAKDTGELFF
-,TRBJ2-5,-,TRBV19,TGTGCCAGTAGTATAGAGGAGACCCAGTACTTC,CASSIEETQYF
TRBD2,TRBJ2-1,-,TRBV3-1/TRBV3-2,TGTGCCAGCAGCGCCGAAGGCGCGGGGGAACACAATGAGCAGTTCTTC,CASSAEGAGEHNEQFF
-,TRBJ1-2,once,TRBV2,TGTGCCAGCTATAAGGGCGGATGGGATCCCTACTATGGCTACACCTTC,CASYKGGWDPYYGYTF
TRBD1,TRBJ2-7,once,TRBV7-2,TGTGCCAGCAGCTTAGCCCGGGACAGGGTCCCCTACGAGCAGTACTTC,CASSLARDRVPYEQYF
-,TRBJ2-7,-,TRBV5-1,TGCGCCAGCAAGATGGGCCTAGCAACGACCTACGAGCAGTACTTC,CASKMGLATTYEQYF
TRBD1,TRBJ1-5,-,TRBV10-3,TGTGCCATCACTGAGGACAGGGATCAGCCCCAGCATTTT,CAITEDRDQPQHF
-,TRBJ2-3,-,TRBV24-1,TGTGCCACCAGTGACCCTCACTATTCTGACAGATATAGCACAGATACGCAGTATTTT,CATSDPHYSDRYSTDTQYF
-,TRBJ1-1,-,TRBV12-3/TRBV12-4,TGTGCCAGCAGCCGGGAGGATGAAGCTTTCTTT,CASSREDEAFF
-,TRBJ1-3,-,TRBV14,TGTGCCAGCAGCCCTACTCCGCCTTCTGGAAACACCATATATTTT,CASSPTPPSGNTIYF
TRBD2,TRBJ2-3,-,TRBV5-1,TGCGCCAGCAGCTTGGGCGGGGGGACCCCGGATACGCAGTATTTT,CASSLGGGTPDTQYF
TRBD2,TRBJ2-1,-,TRBV29-1,TGCAGCGTAGTCGGGCTAGCGGGAGGGGTTGAGCAGTTCTTC,CSVVGLAGGVEQFF
-,TRBJ1-1,-,TRBV6-5,TGTGCCAGCATCCCGGGAGGGTTCACTGAAGCTTTCTTT,CASIPGGFTEAFF
-,TRBJ1-2,-,TRBV11-1,TGTGCCAGCAGCTTAGGGGGTGACTATGGCTACACCTTC,CASSLGGDYGYTF
-,TRBJ2-5,once,TRBV29-1,TGCAGCGTTGAAGAGGGCACCCTCCAAGAGACCCAGTACTTC,CSVEEGTLQETQYF
-,TRBJ2-3,-,TRBV25-1,TGTGCCAGCAGTGAGGCAGATACGCAGTATTTT,CASSEADTQYF
-,TRBJ1-5,-,TRBV18,TGTGCCAGCTCACCAAATCAGGGACTTCAGCCCCAGCATTTT,CASSPNQGLQPQHF
-,TRBJ1-5,few,TRBV7-8,TGTGCCAGCAGCTTAGGGGGTAGCAGACAGCCCCAGCATTTT,CASSLGGSRQPQHF
TRBD1,TRBJ1-5,-,TRBV4-2,TGTGCCAGCAGCCAAGATCTCAGGGGGCATCAGCCCCAGCATTTT,CASSQDLRGHQPQHF
-,TRBJ1-2,few,TRBV18,TGTGCCAGCTCACCGAAAGAGCGAGGCGTCTATGGCTACACCTTC,CASSPKERGVYGYTF
-,TRBJ1-2,-,TRBV11-3,TGTGCCAGCAGCCCCGGCGGATTAAACTATGGCTACACCTTC,CASSPGGLNYGYTF
TRBD1,TRBJ1-2,-,TRBV5-1,TGCGCCAGCAGCCAAGGGGGCGCGGGTGGCTACACCTTC,CASSQGGAGGYTF
-,TRBJ1-6,-,TRBV11-1,TGTGCCAGCAGCTTAAACCAAGCACGGAGGAATTCACCCCTCCACTTT,CASSLNQARRNSPLHF
-,TRBJ1-1,once,TRBV5-1,TGCGCCAGCAGCTTTACCGCTGGAATAATCATGAACACTGAAGCTTTCTTT,CASSFTAGIIMNTEAFF
-,TRBJ2-3,-,TRBV5-1,TGCGCCAGCAGCGTAACAGGGGATACGCAGTATTTT,CASSVTGDTQYF
TRBD2,TRBJ2-7,-,TRBV7-6,TGTGCCAGCAGCCCGGGACTAGCGTCCGAGCAGTACTTC,CASSPGLASEQYF
-,TRBJ2-1,-,TRBV6-2/TRBV6-3,TGTGCCAGCAGTGATACAGGGAACAATGAGCAGTTCTTC,CASSDTGNNEQFF
-,TRBJ2-3,once,TRBV27,TGTGCCAGCAGCAGCCTATACACAGATACGCAGTATTTT,CASSSLYTDTQYF
TRBD1,TRBJ1-2,-,TRBV6-5,TGTGCCAGCAGTTGGGACAGGGCGGGTGATGGCTACACCTTC,CASSWDRAGDGYTF
-,TRBJ2-1,-,TRBV5-1,TGCGCCAGCAGCTTGAGGCCTCTTGAGCAGTTCTTC,CASSLRPLEQFF
TRBD1,TRBJ1-1,-,TRBV19,TGTGCCAGTAGGCGTACCGGGACAGCCAACACTGAAGCTTTCTTT,CASRRTGTANTEAFF
-,TRBJ2-2,-,TRBV5-1,TGCGCCAGCAGCTTTCGGCAGATCTCCCGTTACGCCGGGGAGCTGTTTTTT,CASSFRQISRYAGELFF
-,TRBJ1-3,-,TRBV9,TGTGCCAGCGCCGCCCAGGCCTCTGGAAACACCATATATTTT,CASAAQASGNTIYF
-,TRBJ2-1,-,TRBV3-1/TRBV3-2,TGTGCCAGCAGCCAAGATAGTGGGGTTACGTTCTTC,CASSQDSGVTFF
-,TRBJ1-5,-,TRBV19,TGTGCCAGTAATACAGGGTTAAATCAGCCCCAGCATTTT,CASNTGLNQPQHF
-,TRBJ1-1,-,TRBV19,TGTGCCAGTAGTATGGTCAGTCGGACTGAAGCTTTCTTT,CASSMVSRTEAFF
TRBD2,TRBJ2-3,-,TRBV30,TGTGCCTGGAGGGGCGGCGGGAGTTCGCAGTATTTT,CAWRGGGSSQYF
-,TRBJ1-1,-,TRBV19,TGTGCCAGTAAGAGAGACAGCACCTCTTTAGAAGCTTTCTTT,CASKRDSTSLEAFF
TRBD1,TRBJ1-1,-,TRBV3-1/TRBV3-2,TGTGCCAGCAACCTAAGGGGGCTGAACACTGAAGCTTTCTTT,CASNLRGLNTEAFF
-,TRBJ1-5,once,TRBV4-2,TGTGCCAGCAGCCAGCCTGGCAGGAACACCAATCAGCCCCAGCATTTT,CASSQPGRNTNQPQHF